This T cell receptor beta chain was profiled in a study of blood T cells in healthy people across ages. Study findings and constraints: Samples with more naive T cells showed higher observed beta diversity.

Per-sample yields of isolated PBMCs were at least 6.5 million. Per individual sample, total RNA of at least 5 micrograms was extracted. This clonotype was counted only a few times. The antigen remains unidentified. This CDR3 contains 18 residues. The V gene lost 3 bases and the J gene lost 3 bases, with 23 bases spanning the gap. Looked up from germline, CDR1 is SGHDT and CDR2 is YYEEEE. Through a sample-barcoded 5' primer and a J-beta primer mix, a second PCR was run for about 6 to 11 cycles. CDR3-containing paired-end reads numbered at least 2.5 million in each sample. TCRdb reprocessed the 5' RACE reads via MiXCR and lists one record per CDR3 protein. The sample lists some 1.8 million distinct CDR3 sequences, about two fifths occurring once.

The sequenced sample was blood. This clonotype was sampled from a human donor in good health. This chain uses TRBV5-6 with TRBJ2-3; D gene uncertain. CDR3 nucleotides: TGTGCCAGCAGCTCCTTGACCTCGGCAGAGTTTCCGACAGATACGCAGTATTTT. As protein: CASSSLTSAEFPTDTQYF.